Presented here are 10 T cell receptor beta chains from one specimen sequenced in a study of T cells in Graves' hyperthyroidism and ophthalmopathy. The investigators amplified TCR beta CDR3 regions from RNA transcripts. The HTBI primer set drove a first-round RT-PCR of the TCR CDR3. TCRdb ran MiXCR on the multiplex PCR reads and lists one entry per CDR3 protein. Of under 350,000 distinct CDR3 sequences listed, 17% are singletons. The sequenced sample was blood. These receptors originate from a woman aged 55 to 70 with Graves' ophthalmopathy.

The chain recombines TRBV19 with TRBJ1-2, with 8 positions matching TRBD1. Germline CDR1 is LNHDA and CDR2 is SQIVND (reference sequence). CDR3 size: 15 residues. The trim removed 6 bases at V and 4 bases at J, leaving 10 bases unmatched. CDR3 sequence: CASSKGFGQGYGYTF. In DNA, the CDR3 is TGTGCCAGTAGCAAGGGTTTCGGACAGGGCTATGGCTACACCTTC. Together with reference TRBV19 and TRBJ1-2, the CDR3 gives the full variable domain: DGGITQSPKYLFRKEGQNVTLSCEQNLNHDAMYWYRQDPGQGLRLIYYSQIVNDFQKGDIAEGYSVSREKKESFPLTVTSAQKNPTAFYLCASSKGFGQGYGYTFGSGTRLTVV.

The CDR3 region is CASSLDRSGTDTQYF. As DNA, the CDR3 is TGTGCCAGCAGCTTGGACAGATCCGGCACAGATACGCAGTATTTT. The V gene is TRBV13, the J gene TRBJ2-3; D perhaps matches TRBD1 (6 bases). The V end was cut by 3 bases, the J end by 1 base, with 11 bases between. This CDR3 comprises 15 residues. Germline V CDR1 and CDR2: PRHDT, FYEKMQ (reference sequence).

This clonotype showed up just a few times. This chain joins TRBV6-2 or TRBV6-3 and TRBJ1-6, with D possibly matching TRBD1 (6 bases). The CDR3 covers 14 residues. With 4 bases removed from V and 8 bases from J, the gap between germline ends came to 12 bases. CDR1 and CDR2 from the germline V gene are MNHEY and SVGEGT. The CDR3 region is CASSFQQGYSPLHF. CDR3 DNA: TGTGCCAGCAGTTTCCAACAGGGTTATTCACCCCTCCACTTT.

This clonotype was detected a few times. Being one base from a much bigger clone, this may be a read error. The J gene is TRBJ1-6, the V gene TRBV27, with D unclear. The germline V gene has CDR1 MNHEY and CDR2 SMNVEV (reference sequence). The CDR3 spans 13 residues. In DNA form, the CDR3 reads TGTGCCTGCAGTCAGAGAAATAATTCACCCCTCCACTTT. It translates to CACSQRNNSPLHF.

This chain uses TRBV20-1 with TRBJ1-2, with no clear D. The CDR3 runs to 14 residues. The V end was cut by 2 bases, the J end by 4 bases, with 14 bases between. Germline-derived CDR1 and CDR2 are DFQATT and SNEGSKA (reference sequence). As DNA, the CDR3 is TGCAGTGCTAGACCCCCGGCAGGCCTCTATGGCTACACCTTC. Its protein is CSARPPAGLYGYTF.

This clonotype was counted at least ten times. CDR3 DNA: TGTGCCAGCTCACCACAACGGAGAACAGATACGCAGTATTTT. Its translation is CASSPQRRTDTQYF. The chain recombines TRBV18 with TRBJ2-3; D uncertain. V was trimmed by 1 base and J by 3 bases, leaving 8 bases between them. In germline, CDR1 is KGHSH, CDR2 LQKENI. The CDR3 contains 14 residues. The full variable domain, rest sourced from reference TRBV18 and TRBJ2-3, is NAGVMQNPRHLVRRRGQEARLRCSPMKGHSHVYWYRQLPEEGLKFMVYLQKENIIDESGMPKERFSAEFPKEGPSILRIQQVVRGDSAAYFCASSPQRRTDTQYFGPGTRLTVL.

This chain joins TRBV18 and TRBJ1-3, with unresolved D. V lost 3 bases and J 0 bases, leaving 9 bases between the germline ends. Germline assignment: CDR1 KGHSH and CDR2 LQKENI. This CDR3 spans 15 amino acids. CDR3 residues: CASSPDWSSGNTIYF. CDR3 nucleotide sequence: TGTGCCAGCTCACCGGACTGGAGCTCTGGAAACACCATATATTTT. The full variable domain, rest sourced from reference TRBV18 and TRBJ1-3, is NAGVMQNPRHLVRRRGQEARLRCSPMKGHSHVYWYRQLPEEGLKFMVYLQKENIIDESGMPKERFSAEFPKEGPSILRIQQVVRGDSAAYFCASSPDWSSGNTIYFGEGSWLTVV.

The gene calls are TRBV5-4 and TRBJ1-1; weak D call: TRBD1 (5 bases). The V gene's germline CDR1 is SGHNT and CDR2 YYREEE (reference sequence). The CDR3 sequence is 15 residues long. V lost 1 base, J lost 7 bases, and 17 bases lay in between. The CDR3 loop is CASSLRGTGLFEAFF. The CDR3 coding sequence is TGTGCCAGCAGCTTGCGTGGGACCGGACTGTTTGAAGCTTTCTTT.

This clonotype was seen ten or more times. The chain joins TRBV20-1 to TRBJ2-7, with a weak D call TRBD1 (5 bases). Germline values: CDR1 DFQATT, CDR2 SNEGSKA (reference sequence). The CDR3 consists of 17 residues. The V gene lost 3 bases and the J gene lost 0 bases, with 21 bases spanning the gap. In nucleotides, the CDR3 is TGCAGTGCTAGCGGGCAGGGCAACCTCTTAAGCTCCTACGAGCAGTACTTC. Its protein product is CSASGQGNLLSSYEQYF.

This clonotype was counted at least ten times. The chain links TRBV5-1 to TRBJ2-1; the D is unclear. V was trimmed by 4 bases and J by 6 bases, leaving 8 bases between them. The germline V gene encodes CDR1 SGHRS and CDR2 YFSETQ. This CDR3 spans 12 amino acids. CDR3 DNA sequence: TGCGCCAGCAGCCCTGACCCCAATGAGCAGTTCTTC. Its translation is CASSPDPNEQFF.